This TCR beta chain is drawn from a study of blood T cell repertoires in COVID-19. The wider study: Samples of COVID-19 (acute and convalescent) were obtained from the United States, Italy and Spain.

Clones were sequenced by immunoSEQ multiplex PCR, and TCRdb holds only the in-frame ones, with some missing. Counted here are about 290,000 clones, about 82% occurring once; the ten biggest clones make up approximately 4.1%. Per germline, CDR1 SEHNR and CDR2 FQNEAQ (reference sequence). V was shortened by 2 bases and J by 2 bases, with 5 bases between the two germline ends. The CDR3 consists of 13 residues. The genes are TRBV7-9 and TRBJ2-3; D not certain. The sequence was obtained from a woman in her forties or fifties with active or convalescent COVID-19. Source material: peripheral blood. CDR3 in amino acids: CASSLPNTDTQYF. In DNA, the CDR3 is TGTGCCAGCAGCTTACCCAACACAGATACGCAGTATTTT.